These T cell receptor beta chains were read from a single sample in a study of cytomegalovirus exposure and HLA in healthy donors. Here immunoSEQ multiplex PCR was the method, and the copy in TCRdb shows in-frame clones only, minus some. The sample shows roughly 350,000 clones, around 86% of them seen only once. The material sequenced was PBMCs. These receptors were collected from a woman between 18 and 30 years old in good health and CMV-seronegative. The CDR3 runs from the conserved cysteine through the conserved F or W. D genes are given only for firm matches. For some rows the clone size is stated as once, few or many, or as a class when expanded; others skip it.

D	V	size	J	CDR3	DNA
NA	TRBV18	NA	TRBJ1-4	CASSPSTGYATNEKLFF	TGTGCCAGCTCACCCTCCACGGGATATGCAACTAATGAAAAACTGTTTTTT
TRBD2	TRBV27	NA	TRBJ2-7	CASSHTSGPKGYEQYF	TGTGCCAGCAGTCATACTAGCGGTCCAAAGGGTTACGAGCAGTACTTC
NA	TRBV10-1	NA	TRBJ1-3	CASVILTPTGNTIYF	TGCGCCAGCGTCATCCTAACCCCGACTGGAAACACCATATATTTT
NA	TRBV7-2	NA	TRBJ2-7	CASSPTPAGGIYEQYF	TGTGCCAGCAGCCCGACCCCTGCTGGCGGGATATACGAGCAGTACTTC
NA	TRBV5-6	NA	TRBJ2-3	CASSFLTPAARENTQYF	TGTGCCAGCAGCTTTTTGACCCCGGCCGCACGGGAAAATACGCAGTATTTT
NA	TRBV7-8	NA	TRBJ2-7	CASSFRGQHEQYF	TGTGCCAGCAGCTTTCGCGGACAGCACGAGCAGTACTTC
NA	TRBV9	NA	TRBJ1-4	CASSVRDRGIIEKLFF	TGTGCCAGCAGCGTAAGGGACCGGGGGATTATCGAAAAACTGTTTTTT
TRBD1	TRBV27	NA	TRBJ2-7	CASSRTGASYEQYF	TGTGCCAGCAGTCGGACAGGGGCCTCCTACGAGCAGTACTTC
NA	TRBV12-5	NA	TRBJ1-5	CASGLSNNNQPQHF	TGTGCTAGTGGTCTGAGCAATAACAATCAGCCCCAGCATTTT
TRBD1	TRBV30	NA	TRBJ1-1	CAWSAGTAPNTEAFF	TGTGCCTGGAGTGCTGGGACAGCACCGAACACTGAAGCTTTCTTT
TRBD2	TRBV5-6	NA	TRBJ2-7	CASSSGRLAGEQYF	TGTGCCAGCAGCTCTGGGCGGCTAGCGGGAGAGCAGTACTTC
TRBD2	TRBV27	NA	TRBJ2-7	CASSSPGVAGGFYEQYF	TGTGCCAGCAGTTCACCCGGGGTGGCGGGAGGTTTCTACGAGCAGTACTTC
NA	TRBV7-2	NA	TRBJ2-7	CASSLMRQEQYF	TGTGCCAGCAGCTTAATGCGGCAGGAGCAGTACTTC
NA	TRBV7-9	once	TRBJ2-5	CASSLREPFSPETQYF	TGTGCCAGCAGCTTACGCGAGCCCTTTTCTCCAGAGACCCAGTACTTC
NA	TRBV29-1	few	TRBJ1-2	CSVEFSSGRNTF	TGCAGCGTTGAATTCTCCTCTGGGAGGAACACCTTC
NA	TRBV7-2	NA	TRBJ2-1	CASSLGQGENEQFF	TGTGCCAGCAGCTTAGGGCAGGGCGAGAATGAGCAGTTCTTC
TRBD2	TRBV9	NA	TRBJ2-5	CASSGLAGGETQYF	TGTGCCAGCAGCGGACTAGCGGGAGGAGAGACCCAGTACTTC
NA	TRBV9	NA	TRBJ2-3	CASSVVGESTDTQYF	TGTGCCAGCAGCGTAGTCGGAGAGAGCACAGATACGCAGTATTTT
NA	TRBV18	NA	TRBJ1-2	CASSPGQGAEGYTF	TGTGCCAGCTCACCAGGGCAGGGCGCCGAGGGCTACACCTTC